This entry describes one T cell receptor beta chain. Its antigen is as yet unknown. These data belong to a study of T-cell reconstitution after alpha-beta-depleted transplantation in children. The CDR3 sequence is 16 residues long. Trimming shortened V by 2 bases and J by 0 bases, and 14 bases separated the two germline ends. Germline-derived CDR1 and CDR2 are SEHNR and FQNEAQ (reference sequence). For TCRbeta, the library was prepared with unique molecular identifiers. TCRdb called the PCR reads again in MiXCR, with one record for every CDR3 protein. The table includes some 830,000 distinct CDR3 sequences, approximately 15% detected once. Study-wide findings and caveats: Several hundred expanded graft clones reportedly gave rise to the alpha-beta T cells present about two months after transplant.

This TCR came from a male patient younger than 18 who had a stem cell transplant for acute lymphoblastic leukemia, so the T cells may come from the graft donor. The V call is TRBV7-9, the J call TRBJ2-7; possible D gene TRBD1, 6 bases. Material: PBMCs, mostly from graft donor cells, obtained 360 days after TCRalphabeta/CD19-depleted stem cell transplant. The CDR3 bases are TGTGCCAGCAGCTTAAATTTGAGGGGGATCTCCTACGAGCAGTACTTC. This encodes CASSLNLRGISYEQYF.